Each of the 3 T cell receptor beta chains below was sequenced from the same sample in a study of blood T cell repertoires in COVID-19. The protocol was immunoSEQ multiplex PCR, while the TCRdb copy is restricted to in-frame clones and leaves out a portion. The data hold over 250,000 clones, with 75% to 90% observed a single time. Material: peripheral blood. These receptors were collected from a woman between 70 and 85 years old with acute or convalescent COVID-19.

The gene calls are TRBV20-1 and TRBJ1-1; weak D call: TRBD1 (6 bases). Germline CDR1 is DFQATT and CDR2 is SNEGSKA (reference sequence). Deletions cut 3 bases from V and 3 bases from J, with 17 bases between. The CDR3 consists of 15 residues. CDR3 bases: TGCAGTGCTAGTTCTCCCGAAGGGGGGGACACTGAAGCTTTCTTT. Its protein is CSASSPEGGDTEAFF.

V gene TRBV5-6 combines with J gene TRBJ1-6; D is unresolved. Trimming took 0 bases from V and 6 from J, leaving 10 bases between them. This CDR3 has 15 amino acids. Per germline, CDR1 SGHDT and CDR2 YYEEEE. The CDR3 nucleotides are TGTGCCAGCAGCTTGGACAGCCAAGTTAATTCACCCCTCCACTTT. It encodes CASSLDSQVNSPLHF.

This clone occurred once. This rearrangement joins TRBV20-1 to TRBJ1-5; D is perhaps TRBD1 (6 bases). Germline CDR1 is DFQATT and CDR2 is SNEGSKA (reference sequence). V lost 3 bases and J 7 bases, leaving 16 bases between the germline ends. The CDR3 has 14 amino acids. The CDR3 nucleotides are TGCAGTGCTAGTTATCCAGGGGAAGGGCAGCCCCAGCATTTT. Amino acid sequence: CSASYPGEGQPQHF.